This section outlines one T cell receptor (beta chain) sequence together with its context. Data came from immunoSEQ multiplex PCR; TCRdb stores just in-frame clones and leaves some out. Altogether about 63,000 clones are present, roughly 92% being singletons, with the ten largest covering about 4.5%. The data were taken from a study of blood T cell repertoires in COVID-19. Study-wide background: Sites across the United States, Italy and Spain contributed samples from acute and convalescent COVID-19.

The length of the CDR3 is 15 residues. The germline CDR1 and CDR2 sequences are SGHAT and FQNNGV. Trimming removed 2 bases from V and 2 bases from J, with 13 bases in between. The genes are TRBV11-2 and TRBJ2-7, with D possibly matching TRBD2 (6 bases). The sequenced sample was peripheral blood. The sequence came from a man aged 50-60 years with active COVID-19. CDR3 sequence (DNA): TGTGCCAGCAGCTTATCCCCGGGGGACCCCTACGAGCAGTACTTC. It is translated as CASSLSPGDPYEQYF.